These 31 T cell receptor beta chains came from one sample sequenced in a study of T cell responses to AZD1222 COVID-19 vaccine (dated by TCRdb to about 2021). Libraries were made using the immunoSEQ multiplex PCR assay. TCRdb retrieved this table from immuneACCESS and kept in-frame rearrangements only. Not all clones are present; in checked studies, unresolved V genes account for under half, and no reason is known for the remainder. The sample table contains fewer than 45,000 clones; only one count was recorded for 65% to 85% of them. About 50% of the sample comes from the top ten. The time point label here, explained by the study, means: baseline before first vaccination. Source: peripheral blood, taken on day 0 of AZD1222 vaccination. These receptors were obtained from an adult in good health.

The rearrangement joins TRBV5-1 to TRBJ2-1; unclear D gene. Germline CDR1 reads SGHRS; CDR2 reads YFSETQ. Trimming took 4 bases from V and 0 from J, leaving 20 bases between them. The CDR3 totals 18 residues. The CDR3 nucleotides read TGCGCCAGCAGCCTGGGTCCGGTGCAGATGGGCTCCTACAATGAGCAGTTCTTC. It encodes CASSLGPVQMGSYNEQFF.

This clone is classed as medium-sized. The chain uses TRBV15 and TRBJ1-5; D gene uncertain. This CDR3 is 12 amino acids long. V was clipped by 4 bases and J by 1 base, with 2 bases between them. Germline values: CDR1 LNHNV, CDR2 YYDKDF (reference sequence). The CDR3 is CATSNSNQPQHF. Here the CDR3 DNA reads TGTGCCACCAGCAACAGCAATCAGCCCCAGCATTTT.

This clone was seen a handful of times. The chain joins TRBV6-2 or TRBV6-3 to TRBJ2-4; 9 bases are a match to TRBD2. The CDR3 consists of 19 residues. Trimming cost V 3 bases and J 1 base; bases outside gene matches: 13. CDR1 is MNHEY and CDR2 is SVGEGT in the germline V gene. The CDR3 nucleotides read TGTGCCAGCAGTTATCGTTGGGCTAGCGGGGACGGGGCCAAAAACATTCAGTACTTC. Residues: CASSYRWASGDGAKNIQYF.

This chain connects TRBV11-2 to TRBJ1-3; D remains ambiguous. In germline, CDR1 is SGHAT, CDR2 FQNNGV. The CDR3 is 12 amino acids. V was trimmed by 5 bases and J by 7 bases, leaving 9 bases between them. The CDR3 nucleotides are TGTGCCAGCAGCCAAGCCGTCAACACCATATATTTT. Amino acid sequence: CASSQAVNTIYF.

CDR3 in amino acids: CASSPGRGTEAFF. In nucleotides, the CDR3 is TGTGCCAGTAGTCCCGGGAGGGGCACTGAAGCTTTCTTT. The chain employs TRBV19 and TRBJ1-1, with D possibly TRBD1 on 5 matching bases. The germline V gene encodes CDR1 LNHDA and CDR2 SQIVND (reference sequence). The CDR3 has 13 amino acids. Trimming stripped 5 bases from V and 4 bases from J, with 11 bases between.

The rearrangement links TRBV5-1 to TRBJ2-3; TRBD1 agrees at 8 bases. Germline CDR1 reads SGHRS; CDR2 reads YFSETQ. CDR3 size: 16 residues. The V and J ends lost 4 bases and 0 bases, in that order; junction bases with no gene match: 7. CDR3 bases: TGCGCCAGCAGCAGGACAGGGTTTCCTAGCACAGATACGCAGTATTTT. As protein: CASSRTGFPSTDTQYF.

The chain couples TRBV28 to TRBJ1-3; D remains unclear. Germline CDR1 MDHEN, CDR2 SYDVKM. CDR3 length equals 15 residues. Trimming took 2 bases from V and 0 from J, leaving 8 bases between them. The DNA of the CDR3 is TGTGCCAGCAGTTTAGCTGTCGTCTCTGGAAACACCATATATTTT. It specifies CASSLAVVSGNTIYF.

The rearrangement joins TRBV6-2 or TRBV6-3 to TRBJ1-1, with D hard to call. Per germline, CDR1 MNHEY and CDR2 SVGEGT. V was pared by 2 bases and J by 1 base, with 5 bases between. The CDR3 is made up of 13 amino acids. The CDR3 loop is CASSYTENTEAFF. CDR3 bases: TGTGCCAGCAGTTACACAGAGAACACTGAAGCTTTCTTT.

The J gene is TRBJ1-6, the V gene TRBV7-2; 7 nucleotides align to TRBD1. Trimming cost V 6 bases and J 1 base; bases outside gene matches: 3. The CDR3 spans 15 residues. CDR1 and CDR2 from the germline V gene are SGHTA and FQGNSA. DNA of the CDR3: TGTGCCAGCAGAGAACAGGGGTCCTATAATTCACCCCTCCACTTT. As protein: CASREQGSYNSPLHF. Using reference TRBV7-2 and TRBJ1-6 for the parts outside the CDR3, the full variable domain is GAGVSQSPSNKVTEKGKDVELRCDPISGHTALYWYRQSLGQGLEFLIYFQGNSAPDKSGLPSDRFSAERTGGSVSTLTIQRTQQEDSAVYLCASREQGSYNSPLHFGNGTRLTVT.

The CDR3 sequence: CASSSPPSGRENTEAFF. The CDR3 DNA sequence: TGTGCCAGCAGCTCCCCCCCCTCTGGGAGAGAGAACACTGAAGCTTTCTTT. The gene calls are TRBV7-9 and TRBJ1-1, with D unresolved. The CDR3 is 17 amino acids. Trimming stripped 4 bases from V and 1 base from J, with 19 bases between. Looked up from germline, CDR1 is SEHNR and CDR2 is FQNEAQ (reference sequence).

V usage is TRBV28 and J usage is TRBJ2-7; 9 bases are shared with TRBD1. V was clipped by 6 bases and J by 5 bases; unmatched bases: 17. CDR1 is MDHEN, CDR2 SYDVKM, per germline. The CDR3 is 17 amino acids. The CDR3 bases are TGTGCCAGCAGGTTAGCCCGAGGTCCCTACAGGGGGCACGAGCAGTACTTC. Amino acid sequence: CASRLARGPYRGHEQYF.

The chain uses TRBV3-1 (or the pseudogene TRBV3-2) and TRBJ1-6; D is undetermined. Trimming stripped 6 bases from V and 0 bases from J, with 9 bases between. This CDR3 is built from 15 residues. Per germline, CDR1 LGHDT and CDR2 YNNKEL (reference sequence). Written as DNA, the CDR3 is TGTGCCAGCAGTCCCCCCATCTCCTATAATTCACCCCTCCACTTT. Amino acid sequence: CASSPPISYNSPLHF.

The chain uses TRBV5-6 and TRBJ1-2; D unclear. Germline V CDR1 and CDR2: SGHDT, YYEEEE. The CDR3 runs to 13 residues. Between the trimmed V and J ends, which lost 6 bases and 8 bases, there was a span of 17 bases. This CDR3 reads CASTPAGSGGYTF. The CDR3 DNA reads TGTGCCAGCACCCCGGCAGGCTCGGGCGGCTACACCTTC.

The chain couples TRBV5-1 to TRBJ1-1; the D gene is possibly TRBD1 (5 bases). CDR1 and CDR2 from the germline V gene are SGHRS and YFSETQ. There are 16 residues in the CDR3. V was shortened by 4 bases and J by 1 base, with 17 bases between the two germline ends. The CDR3 nucleotides read TGCGCCAGCAGCGCAACCGGGGGACCTGAGAACACTGAAGCTTTCTTT. Amino acids: CASSATGGPENTEAFF.

The rearrangement joins TRBV15 to TRBJ2-1, with a possible D match to TRBD1 (7 bases). Looked up from germline, CDR1 is LNHNV and CDR2 is YYDKDF (reference sequence). The CDR3 contains 15 residues. V shed 8 bases and J shed 1 base, with 15 bases lying between them. The CDR3 coding sequence is TGTGCCACCTCGGAGGGGGCAGCGTCCTACAATGAGCAGTTCTTC. This translates into CATSEGAASYNEQFF.

The chain combines TRBV7-9 with TRBJ2-1, with TRBD2 identical over 7 bases. CDR1 and CDR2 (germline): SEHNR, FQNEAQ (reference sequence). CDR3 length: 16 residues. J lost 3 bases, V lost 4 bases, and 9 bases had no gene match. Written as DNA, the CDR3 is TGTGCCAGCAGCTCCCCCCTAGCGGCGTTCTACAATGAGCAGTTCTTC. This gives the protein CASSSPLAAFYNEQFF.

This clone was counted a few times. The genes are TRBV18 and TRBJ2-2; D possibly corresponds to TRBD1 (6 bases). This CDR3 comprises 15 residues. Germline V gene sequence: CDR1 KGHSH, CDR2 LQKENI. The germline V and J ends were trimmed by 4 bases and 6 bases, with 15 bases remaining between them. The CDR3 spells CASSLNTGTSGELFF. Written as DNA, the CDR3 is TGTGCCAGCTCACTTAACACAGGGACCTCCGGGGAGCTGTTTTTT.

This clone came up once. The V and J genes are TRBV7-2 and TRBJ1-3, with 9 bases lining up with TRBD1. There are 17 residues in the CDR3. The germline gives CDR1 SGHTA, CDR2 FQGNSA. Germline trimming cut 5 bases from V and 0 bases from J; bases unmatched to any gene: 8. The CDR3 is CASSQGTGPDSGNTIYF. The CDR3 nucleotides read TGTGCCAGCAGCCAAGGGACAGGGCCCGACTCTGGAAACACCATATATTTT.

This chain links TRBV2 with TRBJ2-2; D may be TRBD1 (7 bases). V gave up 6 bases and J gave up 3 bases, with 11 bases separating them. The CDR3 sequence is 14 residues long. CDR1 is SNHLY, CDR2 FYNNEI, per germline. CDR3 DNA: TGTGCCAGCAGCAGGGGGGCCGACACCGGGGAGCTGTTTTTT. Residues: CASSRGADTGELFF.

This chain links TRBV28 with TRBJ2-3; perhaps TRBD2 as D (7 bases). The V end was cut by 10 bases, the J end by 5 bases, with 19 bases between. Germline V lookup: CDR1 MDHEN, CDR2 SYDVKM. The CDR3 is 14 amino acids. The CDR3 reads CATGRGRAVDTQYF. In DNA form, the CDR3 reads TGTGCCACCGGTAGGGGGAGGGCCGTAGATACGCAGTATTTT. The complete variable domain, with remaining parts taken from reference TRBV28 and TRBJ2-3, reads DVKVTQSSRYLVKRTGEKVFLECVQDMDHENMFWYRQDPGLGLRLIYFSYDVKMKEKGDIPEGYSVSREKKERFSLILESASTNQTSMYLCATGRGRAVDTQYFGPGTRLTVL.

J is TRBJ1-5 and V is TRBV6-5; the D is unclear. The CDR3 length is 14 residues. The V gene lost 5 bases and the J gene lost 4 bases, with 12 bases spanning the gap. Germline V gene data show CDR1 as MNHEY and CDR2 as SVGAGI. This CDR3 reads CASSTGRRNQPQHF. The CDR3 nucleotides read TGTGCCAGCAGTACCGGTCGAAGGAATCAGCCCCAGCATTTT.

CDR3 nucleotide sequence: TGCAGTGTTTTTTATTCCGATGAGCAGTTCTTC. Translated: CSVFYSDEQFF. The V gene is TRBV20-1, the J gene TRBJ2-1, with unresolved D. V dropped 7 bases and J dropped 8 bases, with 12 bases sitting between them. This CDR3 is built from 11 residues. The V gene's germline CDR1 is DFQATT and CDR2 SNEGSKA (reference sequence).

The chain couples TRBV6-4 to TRBJ2-7; the match to TRBD2 covers 7 bases. CDR3 length: 16 amino acids. The V gene end was trimmed by 4 bases and the J gene end by 0 bases; junction bases not matched to a gene: 9. Looked up from germline, CDR1 is MRHNA and CDR2 is SNTAGT. The CDR3 spells CASSGAGTRISYEQYF. The CDR3 DNA reads TGTGCCAGCAGTGGAGCGGGGACGCGAATCTCCTACGAGCAGTACTTC.

This rearrangement joins TRBV5-1 to TRBJ1-5; the D gene is possibly TRBD1 (6 bases). The ends were cut back, 4 bases at V and 3 bases at J, with 14 bases in the middle. The CDR3 runs 15 residues. Germline values: CDR1 SGHRS, CDR2 YFSETQ. As DNA, the CDR3 is TGCGCCAGCAGCCACTCGGGGGCTACCAATCAGCCCCAGCATTTT. Translating gives CASSHSGATNQPQHF.

This clone was observed a few times. This chain joins TRBV4-2 and TRBJ2-1, with 10 bases identical to TRBD2. Germline loops: CDR1 LGHNA, CDR2 YNFKEQ. The CDR3 sequence is 15 residues long. V was clipped by 1 base and J by 12 bases; unmatched bases: 9. The CDR3 nucleotides are TGTGCCAGCAGCCAAGGACTAGCGGGCGAGCTAACGCAGTTCTTC. Translating it yields CASSQGLAGELTQFF.

The chain is built from TRBV10-3 and TRBJ2-1; TRBD1 matches 10 bases. This CDR3 spans 14 amino acids. The trim removed 4 bases at V and 6 bases at J, leaving 3 bases unmatched. Germline values: CDR1 ENHRY, CDR2 SYGVKD. In nucleotides, the CDR3 is TGTGCCATCAGTGCGGGACAGGGGAGCAATGAGCAGTTCTTC. Protein product: CAISAGQGSNEQFF.

This clone came up once. The genes are TRBV18 and TRBJ1-4, with D tentatively TRBD1 (5 bases). The length of the CDR3 is 15 residues. Trimming took off 4 bases at V and 0 bases at J, with 9 bases between the two ends. CDR1 and CDR2 (germline): KGHSH, LQKENI. The CDR3 DNA reads as TGTGCCAGCTCACAGCAGGGACCAACTAATGAAAAACTGTTTTTT. Amino acids: CASSQQGPTNEKLFF.

The rearrangement links TRBV4-1 to TRBJ2-7; 9 nucleotides agree with TRBD1. This CDR3 region has 17 residues. J lost 1 base, V lost 1 base, and 8 bases had no gene match. Germline V gives CDR1 MGHRA, CDR2 YSYEKL. CDR3 coding DNA: TGCGCCAGCAGCCAAGTAGGAACAGGGGGCCAATCCTACGAGCAGTACTTC. The encoded protein is CASSQVGTGGQSYEQYF.

The chain recombines TRBV5-4 with TRBJ1-6; 8 bases align to TRBD1. The CDR3 loop spans 13 amino acids. The ends lost 5 bases at V and 10 bases at J; junction bases unmatched: 5. CDR1 SGHNT and CDR2 YYREEE come from the germline V gene (reference sequence). The CDR3 protein is CASSSGGDSPLHF. CDR3 nucleotides: TGTGCCAGCAGTTCAGGGGGCGACTCACCCCTCCACTTT. Full variable domain (remainder filled in from reference TRBV5-4 and TRBJ1-6): ETGVTQSPTHLIKTRGQQVTLRCSSQSGHNTVSWYQQALGQGPQFIFQYYREEENGRGNFPPRFSGLQFPNYSSELNVNALELDDSALYLCASSSGGDSPLHFGNGTRLTVT.

CDR3 loop: CASSPAPIETQYF. CDR3 bases: TGTGCCAGCAGCCCGGCCCCCATAGAGACCCAGTACTTC. The V and J genes are TRBV7-9 and TRBJ2-5; D is unclear. The V end lost 5 bases, the J end lost 4 bases, and 11 bases lay between the germline ends. Germline CDR1 SEHNR, CDR2 FQNEAQ (reference sequence). This CDR3 is built from 13 residues.

This chain joins TRBV6-6 and TRBJ2-2; D call uncertain. This CDR3 is built from 13 residues. V dropped 6 bases and J dropped 5 bases, with 10 bases sitting between them. From germline, CDR1 is MNHNY and CDR2 SVGAGI (reference sequence). CDR3 region: CASSSDLTGELFF. CDR3 DNA sequence: TGTGCCAGCAGCTCCGACTTGACCGGGGAGCTGTTTTTT.